This T cell receptor beta chain stems from a study of long-term antiretroviral therapy in people with HIV. Samples were assayed with immunoSEQ v3.0 at survey level. The protocol was immunoSEQ multiplex PCR, while the TCRdb copy is restricted to in-frame clones and leaves out a portion. The data hold tens of thousands of clones, with under 90% observed a single time. Germline assignment: CDR1 KGHSH and CDR2 LQKENI. The V and J ends lost 3 bases and 0 bases respectively, with 15 bases between them. This CDR3 contains 16 residues. Study-level results: Therapy changes, viral resistance and ART adherence were not documented in the available data. The repertoire was dominated at all time points by clones expanded before ART. The study found that diversity rose after ART but stayed below transplant donor controls.

Turning to this clone: Its specificity is not known.

Clinicians in the United States treated all participants with HIV. This chain connects TRBV18 to TRBJ2-7; D is unclear. This material consisted of unsorted PBMCs, taken 0.1 years before starting antiretroviral therapy. The receptor's source is a man aged 35-49 years with HIV. The CDR3 region has the DNA TGTGCCAGCTCACCGGTTACGCGACCGACCTCCTACGAGCAGTACTTC. It yields the protein CASSPVTRPTSYEQYF.